This is a list of T cell receptor beta chains from one sample in a study of blood T cell repertoires in COVID-19. Repertoires were generated with immunoSEQ multiplex PCR, while TCRdb's copy carries only in-frame clones and drops some. The profile shows about 90,000 clones, over 75% of them singletons. The sample comprised peripheral blood. The receptors were sampled from a man in his 70s with acute or convalescent COVID-19. The CDR3 runs from the conserved cysteine through the conserved F or W. The D gene is left open where the match is weak. For some rows the clone size is stated as once, few or many, or as a class when expanded; others skip it.

J: TRBJ2-5; D: TRBD1; V: TRBV30; size: NA; DNA: TGTGCCTGGGGGACAGGGGTGAACCAAGAGACCCAGTACTTC; CDR3: CAWGTGVNQETQYF
J: TRBJ2-1; D: TRBD1; V: TRBV6-1; size: NA; DNA: TGTGCCAGCAGTGAAGCGCAACCTACAGGGGGACATGAGCAGTTCTTC; CDR3: CASSEAQPTGGHEQFF
J: TRBJ1-2; D: NA; V: TRBV3-1/TRBV3-2; size: few; DNA: TGTGCCAGCAGCCAAGATATCGGGGAGGTCGGCTACACCTTC; CDR3: CASSQDIGEVGYTF
J: TRBJ2-3; D: TRBD1; V: TRBV7-3; size: NA; DNA: TGTGCCAGCAGCCGAGGGGACAGTAGCACAGATACGCAGTATTTT; CDR3: CASSRGDSSTDTQYF
J: TRBJ2-2; D: NA; V: TRBV7-2; size: NA; DNA: TGTGCCAGCAGCTTAGCCGTAAACACCGGGGAGCTGTTTTTT; CDR3: CASSLAVNTGELFF
J: TRBJ2-2; D: NA; V: TRBV19; size: once; DNA: TGTGCCAGTAGTCTTAGTAACACCGGGGAGCTGTTTTTT; CDR3: CASSLSNTGELFF
J: TRBJ2-1; D: TRBD1; V: TRBV11-3; size: NA; DNA: TGTGCCAGCAGTAACCGGGGGACAGGGGGCTACAATGAGCAGTTCTTC; CDR3: CASSNRGTGGYNEQFF
J: TRBJ2-1; D: TRBD1; V: TRBV5-8; size: NA; DNA: TGTGCCAGCAGCTTCCTGGGACAGGGATCCGGGGAGCAGTTCTTC; CDR3: CASSFLGQGSGEQFF
J: TRBJ2-3; D: TRBD2; V: TRBV4-1; size: NA; DNA: TGCGCCAGCAGCCAAGCAGGAGCGGGAGGGGTTATAGATACGCAGTATTTT; CDR3: CASSQAGAGGVIDTQYF
J: TRBJ2-7; D: NA; V: TRBV27; size: NA; DNA: TGTGCCAGCAGTTCCGCGGGGAGAAACGAGCAGTACTTC; CDR3: CASSSAGRNEQYF
J: TRBJ1-2; D: TRBD1; V: TRBV18; size: NA; DNA: TGTGCCAGCTCACCGGACAGGGGTCGTGGCTACACCTTC; CDR3: CASSPDRGRGYTF
J: TRBJ2-3; D: TRBD1; V: TRBV7-3; size: NA; DNA: TGTGCCAGCAGCCAGGGACAGGGGGCCACAGATACGCAGTATTTT; CDR3: CASSQGQGATDTQYF
J: TRBJ2-7; D: TRBD1; V: TRBV19; size: NA; DNA: TGTGCCAGTAGTTCCACCGGGACAGGGAACTACGAGCAGTACTTC; CDR3: CASSSTGTGNYEQYF
J: TRBJ2-5; D: NA; V: TRBV5-8; size: NA; DNA: TGTGCCAGCAGCTTGGTGGAGGGCGCCTGGCCTTCCCGAGAGACCCAGTACTTC; CDR3: CASSLVEGAWPSRETQYF
J: TRBJ1-2; D: NA; V: TRBV24-1; size: NA; DNA: TGTGCCACCAGTGACGACAGCTATGGCTACACCTTC; CDR3: CATSDDSYGYTF
J: TRBJ1-5; D: NA; V: TRBV28; size: few; DNA: TGTGCCAGCAGTTCTGTCCGACAGTCTAGCAATCAGCCCCAGCATTTT; CDR3: CASSSVRQSSNQPQHF
J: TRBJ2-7; D: TRBD2; V: TRBV6-2/TRBV6-3; size: NA; DNA: TGTGCCAGCAGTTACTCGTATGAGGGACTAGCGGGGTACGAGCAGTACTTC; CDR3: CASSYSYEGLAGYEQYF
J: TRBJ1-2; D: NA; V: TRBV7-9; size: NA; DNA: TGTGCCAGCAGCTTAGAAGGAGGGTATGGTAACTATGGCTACACCTTC; CDR3: CASSLEGGYGNYGYTF
J: TRBJ1-5; D: NA; V: TRBV3-1/TRBV3-2; size: NA; DNA: TGTGCCAGCAGCCACTCCGACTACAATCAGCCCCAGCATTTT; CDR3: CASSHSDYNQPQHF
J: TRBJ1-5; D: NA; V: TRBV2; size: NA; DNA: TGTGCCAGCAATAGGGACACCGGGAATAGGGAGCCCCAGCATTTT; CDR3: CASNRDTGNREPQHF
J: TRBJ2-3; D: NA; V: TRBV7-9; size: NA; DNA: TGTGCCAGCAGCTTAGAACAGGGTCCCACAGATACGCAGTATTTT; CDR3: CASSLEQGPTDTQYF
J: TRBJ1-1; D: NA; V: TRBV6-5; size: NA; DNA: TGTGCCAGCAGCATCCAAAGGGGTTTGAACACTGAAGCTTTCTTT; CDR3: CASSIQRGLNTEAFF
J: TRBJ1-1; D: NA; V: TRBV9; size: NA; DNA: TGTGCCAGCAGCGTAGCTACTAGGGCAGTTGAAGCTTTCTTT; CDR3: CASSVATRAVEAFF
J: TRBJ2-3; D: NA; V: TRBV18; size: NA; DNA: TGTGCCAGCGATAAAAACGGGGGAGATACGCAGTATTTT; CDR3: CASDKNGGDTQYF
J: TRBJ1-1; D: TRBD1; V: TRBV19; size: NA; DNA: TGTGCCAGTACCCAACAGGGGTGGAACACTGAAGCTTTCTTT; CDR3: CASTQQGWNTEAFF
J: TRBJ2-2; D: NA; V: TRBV12-5; size: once; DNA: TGTGCTAGTGGCCTCGCACCGCCCGAGACCGGGGAGCTGTTTTTT; CDR3: CASGLAPPETGELFF
J: TRBJ1-5; D: TRBD1; V: TRBV5-4; size: NA; DNA: TGTGCCAGCAGCCCGGACAGGGGCGGCAATCAGCCCCAGCATTTT; CDR3: CASSPDRGGNQPQHF
J: TRBJ2-2; D: NA; V: TRBV3-1/TRBV3-2; size: NA; DNA: TGTGCCAGCAGCCAAGCGGGTCGGGTAATGCAGAACACCGGGGAGCTGTTTTTT; CDR3: CASSQAGRVMQNTGELFF
J: TRBJ2-1; D: TRBD1; V: TRBV5-4; size: NA; DNA: TGTGCCAGCATAAACAGGGGCCGAGGGAATGAGCAGTTCTTC; CDR3: CASINRGRGNEQFF
J: TRBJ1-5; D: TRBD1; V: TRBV6-5; size: NA; DNA: TGTGCCAGCAGCCAGAGACAGGGTAATCAGCCCCAGCATTTT; CDR3: CASSQRQGNQPQHF
J: TRBJ2-2; D: TRBD1; V: TRBV18; size: NA; DNA: TGTGCCAGCTCACCATGGAAGGACAGGGTCTACACCGGGGAGCTGTTTTTT; CDR3: CASSPWKDRVYTGELFF
J: TRBJ2-1; D: NA; V: TRBV7-2; size: NA; DNA: TGTGCCAGCAGGGCGCCGCTAGGTATCTCCTACAATGAGCAGTTCTTC; CDR3: CASRAPLGISYNEQFF
J: TRBJ2-2; D: NA; V: TRBV24-1; size: NA; DNA: TGTGCCACCAGTGGCAGGGGAAGCACCGGGGAGCTGTTTTTT; CDR3: CATSGRGSTGELFF
J: TRBJ2-3; D: TRBD2; V: TRBV3-1/TRBV3-2; size: NA; DNA: TGTGCCAGCAGCCGAGGACTAGCCCTGGGAGCAGATACGCAGTATTTT; CDR3: CASSRGLALGADTQYF
J: TRBJ1-1; D: NA; V: TRBV12-3/TRBV12-4; size: NA; DNA: TGTGCCAGCAGTTTGAGGAACACTGAAGCTTTCTTT; CDR3: CASSLRNTEAFF
J: TRBJ2-1; D: NA; V: TRBV19; size: NA; DNA: TGTGCCAGCTCCGTCGACAATGAGCAGTTCTTC; CDR3: CASSVDNEQFF
J: TRBJ1-1; D: NA; V: TRBV10-3; size: NA; DNA: TGTGCCATCAGTGAGTCTTGGCAGAACACTGAAGCTTTCTTT; CDR3: CAISESWQNTEAFF
J: TRBJ1-2; D: NA; V: TRBV5-1; size: NA; DNA: TGCGCCAGCAGCTCCGGACAGCCTCCCTATGGCTACACCTTC; CDR3: CASSSGQPPYGYTF
J: TRBJ2-7; D: NA; V: TRBV7-9; size: few; DNA: TGTGCCAGCACCCCTTCTGGCAGGGCCTACGAGCAGTACTTC; CDR3: CASTPSGRAYEQYF
J: TRBJ2-2; D: TRBD2; V: TRBV30; size: NA; DNA: TGTGCCTGGAGTCAATCCCCCGGACTAGCGGGGGGGAACACCGGGGAGCTGTTTTTT; CDR3: CAWSQSPGLAGGNTGELFF
J: TRBJ1-1; D: NA; V: TRBV12-5; size: once; DNA: TGTGCTAGTGGTTTCGCTCCCGGGACAACTCAAGTCGCTTTCTTT; CDR3: CASGFAPGTTQVAFF
J: TRBJ1-5; D: NA; V: TRBV21-1; size: NA; DNA: TGTGCCAGCACCAGGGGACAGGGCCCCCGGGGTCAGCCCCAGCATTTT; CDR3: CASTRGQGPRGQPQHF
J: TRBJ2-1; D: TRBD2; V: TRBV9; size: NA; DNA: TGTGCCAGCAGCGGGACTAGCGGTTACAATGAGCAGTTCTTC; CDR3: CASSGTSGYNEQFF
J: TRBJ1-1; D: NA; V: TRBV19; size: NA; DNA: TGTGCCAGTAGTATAAGTACCGGGGGTCGGACTGAAGCTTTCTTT; CDR3: CASSISTGGRTEAFF
J: TRBJ2-2; D: NA; V: TRBV9; size: once; DNA: TGTGCCAGCAGCTCTTGGAACACCGGGGAGCTGTTTTTT; CDR3: CASSSWNTGELFF
J: TRBJ2-1; D: TRBD2; V: TRBV19; size: once; DNA: TGTGCCAGTAGTAATCCTAGCGGGGTCCGATACAATGAGCAGTTCTTC; CDR3: CASSNPSGVRYNEQFF
J: TRBJ1-5; D: TRBD1; V: TRBV2; size: once; DNA: TGTGCCAGCACCCTAGGACAGGGGGCAAATCAGCCCCAGCATTTT; CDR3: CASTLGQGANQPQHF
J: TRBJ1-5; D: NA; V: TRBV10-2; size: NA; DNA: TGCGCCAGCAGTGAGGACAATAGCAATCAGCCCCAGCATTTT; CDR3: CASSEDNSNQPQHF
J: TRBJ1-6; D: TRBD1; V: TRBV2; size: NA; DNA: TGTGCCAGCAGGATCAGGGGGCCGGGCCGGGATTCACCCCTCCACTTT; CDR3: CASRIRGPGRDSPLHF
J: TRBJ2-5; D: NA; V: TRBV6-5; size: NA; DNA: TGTGCCAGCAGCTCGATACAGGGTGGGACCCAGTACTTC; CDR3: CASSSIQGGTQYF
J: TRBJ1-5; D: NA; V: TRBV6-5; size: few; DNA: TGTGCCAGCGAGGAGGGGGGGGGCCAGCCCCAGCATTTT; CDR3: CASEEGGGQPQHF
J: TRBJ2-1; D: NA; V: TRBV5-1; size: NA; DNA: TGCGCCAGCAGCTTACAGGTCGGCAGCTCCTACAATGAGCAGTTCTTC; CDR3: CASSLQVGSSYNEQFF
J: TRBJ2-6; D: TRBD2; V: TRBV28; size: NA; DNA: TGTGCCAGCAGTTCCCCTGGACTACGCGGGGGCTCTGGGGCCAACGTCCTGACTTTC; CDR3: CASSSPGLRGGSGANVLTF